A single sample is the source of the 10 T cell receptor beta chains below, sequenced in a study of cytomegalovirus exposure and HLA in healthy donors. A multiplex PCR was run with 60 Vbeta primers and 13 Jbeta primers. The assay was immunoSEQ multiplex PCR, and TCRdb's table has in-frame clones only and misses some. The sample consists of 100,000 to 120,000 clones, about 64% of them appearing once. Sequenced: PBMCs. These receptors came from a man aged 18 to 29 in good health and CMV-seropositive.

The J gene is TRBJ2-1, the V gene TRBV11-2, with 10 bases identical to TRBD2. Trimming took 1 base from V and 8 from J; bases not matched to a gene: 14. This CDR3 is 18 amino acids long. The germline gives CDR1 SGHAT, CDR2 FQNNGV. In DNA form, the CDR3 reads TGTGCCAGCAGCTTAGTAGGGACTAGCGAGCCACTTTTTCATGAGCAGTTCTTC. It codes for CASSLVGTSEPLFHEQFF. The whole variable domain, remainder taken from reference TRBV11-2 and TRBJ2-1, is EAGVAQSPRYKIIEKRQSVAFWCNPISGHATLYWYQQILGQGPKLLIQFQNNGVVDDSQLPKDRFSAERLKGVDSTLKIQPAKLEDSAVYLCASSLVGTSEPLFHEQFFGPGTRLTVL.

The rearrangement uses TRBV18 and TRBJ2-1; 7 bases align to TRBD2. Trimming removed 3 bases from V and 10 bases from J; junction bases left unmatched: 9. Germline lookup yields CDR1 KGHSH and CDR2 LQKENI. The CDR3 extends over 14 amino acids. The CDR3 here is CASSPLAAPREQFF. The CDR3 DNA is TGTGCCAGCTCACCCCTAGCGGCCCCCCGGGAGCAGTTCTTC.

The V call is TRBV28, the J call TRBJ1-1, with 11 bases identical to TRBD1. The V and J ends lost 1 base and 5 bases, in that order; junction bases with no gene match: 6. The CDR3 runs 16 residues. CDR1 and CDR2 (germline): MDHEN, SYDVKM. The CDR3 DNA reads as TGTGCCAGCAGTTTATTAGGACAGGGGGCGCAAACTGAAGCTTTCTTT. Its translation is CASSLLGQGAQTEAFF.

The gene calls are TRBV25-1 and TRBJ2-3, with 10 nucleotides matching TRBD1. Per germline, CDR1 MGHDK and CDR2 SYGVNS. Germline trimming cut 3 bases from V and 0 bases from J; bases unmatched to any gene: 6. This CDR3 has 17 residues. The CDR3 bases are TGTGCCAGCAGTGAGTCAGGGACAGGGGAGAGCACAGATACGCAGTATTTT. It encodes CASSESGTGESTDTQYF.

The chain recombines TRBV7-3 with TRBJ2-6; possibly TRBD2 for D (7 bases). Germline V gives CDR1 SGHTA, CDR2 FQGTGA. V gave up 5 bases and J gave up 2 bases, with 16 bases separating them. The CDR3 totals 17 residues. CDR3 sequence (DNA): TGTGCCAGCAGCACCCGGGCGGGGGCGGCTGGGGCCAACGTCCTGACTTTC. The encoded protein is CASSTRAGAAGANVLTF.

On this clone itself: Germline and junction disagree at one end, which may indicate a read error. The DNA for the CDR3 is TGTTCCAGCAGCGCAAACGGGGGGACGGGATACGAGCAGTACTTC. This gives the protein CSSSANGGTGYEQYF. The chain employs TRBV7-9 and TRBJ2-7; TRBD2 matches at 7 bases. This CDR3 comprises 15 residues. The germline gives CDR1 SEHNR, CDR2 FQNEAQ (reference sequence).

V and J are TRBV14 and TRBJ1-6; 7 bases are a match to TRBD1. Trimming removed 3 bases from V and 9 bases from J; junction bases left unmatched: 5. This CDR3 contains 14 residues. Germline V gene lookup returns CDR1 SGHDN and CDR2 FVKESK. The CDR3 DNA reads as TGTGCCAGCAGCCATTACAGGGGCGGTTCACCCCTCCACTTT. Amino acids: CASSHYRGGSPLHF.

This clone has more than one count but fewer than ten. This rearrangement joins TRBV10-2 to TRBJ2-5, with TRBD1 matching 7 bases. The V and J ends lost 7 bases and 4 bases, in that order; junction bases with no gene match: 9. CDR1 and CDR2 from the germline V gene are WSHSY and SAAADI. CDR3 length equals 14 residues. The CDR3 DNA follows: TGCGCCAGCAACAGGGCGACAGGGCCAGAGACCCAGTACTTC. It encodes CASNRATGPETQYF.

The chain couples TRBV5-6 to TRBJ2-1; D is perhaps TRBD1 (6 bases). V lost 0 bases, J lost 0 bases, and 10 bases lay in between. The CDR3 length is 16 residues. Germline V lookup: CDR1 SGHDT, CDR2 YYEEEE. In DNA, the CDR3 is TGTGCCAGCAGCTTGGGGGGGCCAAACTCCTACAATGAGCAGTTCTTC. Encoded protein: CASSLGGPNSYNEQFF.

The chain employs TRBV14 and TRBJ2-5, with a weak D call TRBD2 (5 bases). The CDR3 consists of 16 residues. Germline lookup yields CDR1 SGHDN and CDR2 FVKESK. Trimming removed 1 base from V and 6 bases from J, with 18 bases in between. The CDR3 region is CASSQAGRGWGKTQYF. The CDR3, as DNA: TGTGCCAGCAGCCAAGCAGGACGGGGATGGGGTAAGACCCAGTACTTC.